The clone carrying this T cell receptor beta chain has just a few counts. The data were taken from a study of blood T cell repertoires in COVID-19. The wider study: Whether acute or convalescent, the COVID-19 samples came from the United States, Italy and Spain.

Original data processing: Researchers report that nucleated cell counts were estimated from reference gene primer amplification. The data were produced by immunoSEQ multiplex PCR, yet TCRdb's version contains in-frame clones alone and is incomplete. The D gene and trimming were derived from the DNA, and the V and J assignments and clone size from that table. The sample has some 29,000 clones, approximately 81% seen once; the top ten hold roughly 10%. Germline V gene data show CDR1 as SGHVS and CDR2 as FQNEAQ. V was pared by 4 bases and J by 0 bases, with 8 bases of the junction left unmatched. There are 17 residues in the CDR3.

The TCR originated in an older man with active COVID-19. V usage is TRBV7-8 and J usage is TRBJ2-1; 8 bases align to TRBD2. Sequencing was performed on peripheral blood. Here the CDR3 reads CASSSRAGVSSYNEQFF. The CDR3 DNA follows: TGTGCCAGCAGCTCGAGAGCGGGGGTAAGCTCCTACAATGAGCAGTTCTTC.